The sample holds one count of the clone carrying this TCR beta chain. The antigen is undetermined. The post-treatment osteosarcoma tumors were primary, local recurrence or metastasis specimens from poor-prognosis patients. Germline CDR1 is ENHRY and CDR2 is SYGVKD. Trimming cost V 5 bases and J 6 bases, with 14 bases left between them. The CDR3 runs 13 residues. TCRdb's table, derived via immunoSEQ multiplex PCR, lists solely in-frame clones and lacks some. The sample contains 1,500 to 2,000 clones, roughly two thirds of which appear only once. These data originate in a study of the immune and genomic landscape of osteosarcoma. On the study more broadly: Pediatric and adult high-grade osteosarcoma patients, median diagnosis age about 30. Localized disease at presentation in 70% to 85%; around 60% were male.

Study-wide points: Average productive clonality was over 0.08, with a maximum of about 0.3.

This TCR was sampled from a boy aged 10-17 years with osteosarcoma. The chain uses TRBV10-3 and TRBJ2-7; tentative D call: TRBD1 (5 bases). Sequenced material: metastatic tumor tissue from the lung. The DNA of the CDR3 is TGTGCCATCAGTTATGACAGTAACGGCGAGCAGTACTTC. As protein: CAISYDSNGEQYF.